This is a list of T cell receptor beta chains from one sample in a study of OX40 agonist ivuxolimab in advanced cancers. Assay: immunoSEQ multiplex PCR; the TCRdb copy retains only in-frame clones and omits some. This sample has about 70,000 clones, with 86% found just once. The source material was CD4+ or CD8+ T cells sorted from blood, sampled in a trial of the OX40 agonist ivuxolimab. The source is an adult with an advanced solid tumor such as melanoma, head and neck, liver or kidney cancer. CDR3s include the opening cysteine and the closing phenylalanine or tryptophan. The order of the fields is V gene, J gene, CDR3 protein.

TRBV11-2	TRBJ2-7	CASSWTDGGFYEQYF
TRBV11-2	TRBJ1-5	CASSLGNQPQHF
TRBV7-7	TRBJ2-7	CASSSQLGDEQYF
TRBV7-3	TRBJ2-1	CASSLNRDTNEQFF
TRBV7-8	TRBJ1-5	CASSPYRLITRGVAHQPQHF
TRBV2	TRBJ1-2	CAAARDGRGLGGYTF
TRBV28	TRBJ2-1	CASSSMTGYNEQFF
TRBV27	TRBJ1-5	CASSSQGSYQPQHF
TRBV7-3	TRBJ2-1	CASSFSAGNEQFF
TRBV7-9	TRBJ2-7	CASSLGTGEFYEQYF
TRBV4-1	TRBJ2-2	CASSQDDGANTGELFF
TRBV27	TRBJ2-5	CASSQLYGTAEETQYF
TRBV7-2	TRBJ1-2	CASSLAYRQSNYGYTF
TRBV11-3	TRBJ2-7	CASSRDYEQYF
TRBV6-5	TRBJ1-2	CASSRGTAYGYTF
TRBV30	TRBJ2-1	CAWTSDSYNEQFF
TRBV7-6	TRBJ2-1	CASSAIGPEQFF
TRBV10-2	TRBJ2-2	CASSTSGSTGELFF
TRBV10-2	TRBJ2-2	CASSGIRTGELFF
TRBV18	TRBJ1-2	CASSPWDRGQGYTF
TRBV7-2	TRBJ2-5	CASSPPPLETQYF
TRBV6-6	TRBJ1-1	CASSYGLYPNTEAFF
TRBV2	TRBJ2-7	CASTQLVGPPEQYF
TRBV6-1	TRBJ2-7	CASSEQQGGGYEQYF
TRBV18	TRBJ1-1	CASSPTENTEAFF
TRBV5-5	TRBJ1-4	CASSPGRNEKLFF
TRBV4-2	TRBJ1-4	CASSQDYFSEAVFF
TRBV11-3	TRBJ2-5	CASSRGVQETQYF
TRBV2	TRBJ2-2	CASRTQGTGWNTGELFF
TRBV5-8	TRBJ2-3	CASSLGHYQDTQYF
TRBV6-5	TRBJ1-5	CASSLGPGNQPQHF
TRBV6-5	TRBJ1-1	CASRRTGANTEAFF
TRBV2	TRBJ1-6	CASSPDRAPLHF
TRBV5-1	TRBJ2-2	CASSSHRDRARLNTGELFF
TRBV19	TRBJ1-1	CASSMQLLNTEAFF
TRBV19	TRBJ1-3	CASTSLYSGNTIYF
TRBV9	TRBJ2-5	CASSVEAGVKTQYF
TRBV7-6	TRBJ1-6	CASSLGGDASPLHF
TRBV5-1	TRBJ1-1	CASSLGPSNTEAFF
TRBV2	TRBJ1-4	CASSETGATNEKLFF
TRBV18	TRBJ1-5	CASSPSVGEQPQHF